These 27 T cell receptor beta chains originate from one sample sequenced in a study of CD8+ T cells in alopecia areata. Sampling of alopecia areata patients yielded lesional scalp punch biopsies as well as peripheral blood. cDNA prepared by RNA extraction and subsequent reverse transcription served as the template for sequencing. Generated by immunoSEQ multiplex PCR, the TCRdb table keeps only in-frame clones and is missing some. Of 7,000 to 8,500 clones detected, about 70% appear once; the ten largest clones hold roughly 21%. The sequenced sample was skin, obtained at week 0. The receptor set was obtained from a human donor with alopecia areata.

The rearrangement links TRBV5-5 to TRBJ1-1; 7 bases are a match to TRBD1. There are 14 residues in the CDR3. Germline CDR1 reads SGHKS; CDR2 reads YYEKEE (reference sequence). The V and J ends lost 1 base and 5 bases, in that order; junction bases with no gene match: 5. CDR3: CASSLRGQMTEAFF. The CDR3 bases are TGTGCCAGCAGCTTGAGGGGACAGATGACTGAAGCTTTCTTT.

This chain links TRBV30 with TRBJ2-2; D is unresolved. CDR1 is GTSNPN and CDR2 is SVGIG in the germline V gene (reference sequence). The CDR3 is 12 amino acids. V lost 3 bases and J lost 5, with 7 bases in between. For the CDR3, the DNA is TGTGCCTGGAGCGCAAAAACCGGGGAGCTGTTTTTT. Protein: CAWSAKTGELFF.

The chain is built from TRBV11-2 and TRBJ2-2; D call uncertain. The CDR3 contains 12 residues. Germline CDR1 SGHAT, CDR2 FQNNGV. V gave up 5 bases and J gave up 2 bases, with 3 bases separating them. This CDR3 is CASSPNTGELFF. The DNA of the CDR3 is TGTGCCAGCAGCCCAAACACCGGGGAGCTGTTTTTT.

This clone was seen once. The CDR3 reads CASSPGQGVYEQYF. As DNA, the CDR3 is TGCGCCAGCAGCCCCGGACAGGGAGTCTACGAGCAGTACTTC. The V call is TRBV5-1, the J call TRBJ2-7, with 8 bases that match TRBD1. CDR1 is SGHRS and CDR2 is YFSETQ in the germline V gene. Trimming removed 4 bases from V and 3 bases from J; junction bases left unmatched: 6. This CDR3 has 14 residues.

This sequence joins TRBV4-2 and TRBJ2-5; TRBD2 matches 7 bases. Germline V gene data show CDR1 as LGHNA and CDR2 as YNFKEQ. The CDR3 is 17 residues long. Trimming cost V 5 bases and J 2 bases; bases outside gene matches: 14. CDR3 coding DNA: TGTGCCAGCAGCTTGGGCAGGCCGGGGGGTTTTCAAGAGACCCAGTACTTC. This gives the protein CASSLGRPGGFQETQYF.

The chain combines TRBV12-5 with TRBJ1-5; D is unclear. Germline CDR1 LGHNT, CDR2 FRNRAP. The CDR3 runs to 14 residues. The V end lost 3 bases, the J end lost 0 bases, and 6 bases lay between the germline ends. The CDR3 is CASGFRPSNQPQHF. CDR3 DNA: TGTGCTAGTGGTTTTCGGCCTAGCAATCAGCCCCAGCATTTT.

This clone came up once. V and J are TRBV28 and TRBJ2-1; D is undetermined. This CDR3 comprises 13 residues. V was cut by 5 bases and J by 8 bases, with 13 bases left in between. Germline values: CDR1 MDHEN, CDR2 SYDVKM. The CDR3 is CASSHGRSYEQFF. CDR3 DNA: TGTGCCAGCAGTCACGGACGAAGCTATGAGCAGTTCTTC. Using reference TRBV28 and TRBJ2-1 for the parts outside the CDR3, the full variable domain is DVKVTQSSRYLVKRTGEKVFLECVQDMDHENMFWYRQDPGLGLRLIYFSYDVKMKEKGDIPEGYSVSREKKERFSLILESASTNQTSMYLCASSHGRSYEQFFGPGTRLTVL.

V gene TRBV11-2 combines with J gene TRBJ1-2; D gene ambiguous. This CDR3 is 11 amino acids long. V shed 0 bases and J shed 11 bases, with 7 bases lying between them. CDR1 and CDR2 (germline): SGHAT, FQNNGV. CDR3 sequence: CASSLESRYTF. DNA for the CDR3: TGTGCCAGCAGCTTAGAATCCCGTTACACCTTC.

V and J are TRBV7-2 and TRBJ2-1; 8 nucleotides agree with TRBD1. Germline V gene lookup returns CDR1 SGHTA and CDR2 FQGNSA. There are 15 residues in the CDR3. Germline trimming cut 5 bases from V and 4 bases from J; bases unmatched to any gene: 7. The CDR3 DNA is TGTGCCAGCAGCACGGACAGGGAGTCGTACAATGAGCAGTTCTTC. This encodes CASSTDRESYNEQFF. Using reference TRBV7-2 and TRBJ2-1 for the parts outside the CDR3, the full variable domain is GAGVSQSPSNKVTEKGKDVELRCDPISGHTALYWYRQSLGQGLEFLIYFQGNSAPDKSGLPSDRFSAERTGGSVSTLTIQRTQQEDSAVYLCASSTDRESYNEQFFGPGTRLTVL.

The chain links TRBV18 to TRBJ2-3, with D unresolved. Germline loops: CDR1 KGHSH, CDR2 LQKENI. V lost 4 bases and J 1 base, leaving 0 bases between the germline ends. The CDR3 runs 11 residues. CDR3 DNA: TGTGCCAGCTCACGCACAGATACGCAGTATTTT. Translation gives CASSRTDTQYF.

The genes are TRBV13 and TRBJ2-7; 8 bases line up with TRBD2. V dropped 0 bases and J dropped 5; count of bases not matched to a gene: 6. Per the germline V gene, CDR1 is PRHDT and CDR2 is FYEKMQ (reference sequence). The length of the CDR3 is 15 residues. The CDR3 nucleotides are TGTGCCAGCAGCTTAGGACTAGCGGAGCGGGACGAGCAGTACTTC. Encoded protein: CASSLGLAERDEQYF.

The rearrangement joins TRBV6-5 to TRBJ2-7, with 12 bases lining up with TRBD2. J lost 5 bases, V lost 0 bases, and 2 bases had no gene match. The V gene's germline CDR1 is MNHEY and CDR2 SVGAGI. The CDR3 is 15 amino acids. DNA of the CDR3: TGTGCCAGCAGTTACTCGACTAGCGGGGGCCACGAGCAGTACTTC. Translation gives CASSYSTSGGHEQYF.

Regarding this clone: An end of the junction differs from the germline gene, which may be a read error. CDR3 nucleotide sequence: TGTGCCAGCAGCGCCCGGGACAGGGGTTCACCCCTCCACTTT. Protein product: CASSARDRGSPLHF. The gene calls are TRBV4-1 and TRBJ1-6; TRBD1 aligns across 10 bases. This CDR3 spans 14 amino acids. Germline V gene lookup returns CDR1 MGHRA and CDR2 YSYEKL.

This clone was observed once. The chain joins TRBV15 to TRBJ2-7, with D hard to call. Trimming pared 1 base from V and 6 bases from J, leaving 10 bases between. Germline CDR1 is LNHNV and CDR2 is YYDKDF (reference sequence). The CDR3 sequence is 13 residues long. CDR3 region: CATSRVMFGEQYF. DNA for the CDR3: TGTGCCACCAGCAGAGTTATGTTTGGCGAGCAGTACTTC.

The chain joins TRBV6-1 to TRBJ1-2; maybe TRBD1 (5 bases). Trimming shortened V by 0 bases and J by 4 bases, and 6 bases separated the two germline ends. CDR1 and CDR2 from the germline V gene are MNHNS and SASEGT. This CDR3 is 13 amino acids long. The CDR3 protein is CASSEAGGYGYTF. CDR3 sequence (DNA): TGTGCCAGCAGTGAAGCGGGGGGCTATGGCTACACCTTC.

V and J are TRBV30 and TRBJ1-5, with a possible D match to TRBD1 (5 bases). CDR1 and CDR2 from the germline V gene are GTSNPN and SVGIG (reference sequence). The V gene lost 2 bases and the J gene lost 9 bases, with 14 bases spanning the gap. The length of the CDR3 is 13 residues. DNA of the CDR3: TGTGCCTGGAGTTCCGGGGGGGGTTCGCCCCAGCATTTT. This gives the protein CAWSSGGGSPQHF.

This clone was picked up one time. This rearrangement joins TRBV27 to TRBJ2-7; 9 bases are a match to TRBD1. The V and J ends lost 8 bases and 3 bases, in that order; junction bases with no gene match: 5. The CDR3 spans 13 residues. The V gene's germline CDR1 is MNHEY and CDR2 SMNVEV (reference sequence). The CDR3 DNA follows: TGTGCCAGCGGGGACAGGGCTCGCTACGAGCAGTACTTC. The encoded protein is CASGDRARYEQYF.

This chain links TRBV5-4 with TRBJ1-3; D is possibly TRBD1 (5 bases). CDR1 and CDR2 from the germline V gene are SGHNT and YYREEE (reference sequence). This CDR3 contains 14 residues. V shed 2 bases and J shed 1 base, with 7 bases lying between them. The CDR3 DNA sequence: TGTGCCAGCAGCTTTGGGGCTTCTGGAAACACCATATATTTT. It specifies CASSFGASGNTIYF.

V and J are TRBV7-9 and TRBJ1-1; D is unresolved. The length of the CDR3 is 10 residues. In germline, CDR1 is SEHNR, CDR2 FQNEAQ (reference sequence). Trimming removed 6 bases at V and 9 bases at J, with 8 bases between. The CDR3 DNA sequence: TGTGCCAGCAGAGCCGTGCAAGCTTTCTTT. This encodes CASRAVQAFF.

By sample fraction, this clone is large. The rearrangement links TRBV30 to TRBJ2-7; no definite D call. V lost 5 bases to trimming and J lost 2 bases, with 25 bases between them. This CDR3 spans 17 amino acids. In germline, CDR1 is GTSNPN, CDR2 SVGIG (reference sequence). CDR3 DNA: TGTGCCTGGGGCTTCGCGCCCAGGCTAGGCCGGACCTACGAGCAGTACTTC. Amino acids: CAWGFAPRLGRTYEQYF. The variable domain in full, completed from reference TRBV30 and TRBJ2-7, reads SQTIHQWPATLVQPVGSPLSLECTVEGTSNPNLYWYRQAAGRGLQLLFYSVGIGQISSEVPQNLSASRPQDRQFILSSKKLLLSDSGFYLCAWGFAPRLGRTYEQYFGPGTRLTVT.

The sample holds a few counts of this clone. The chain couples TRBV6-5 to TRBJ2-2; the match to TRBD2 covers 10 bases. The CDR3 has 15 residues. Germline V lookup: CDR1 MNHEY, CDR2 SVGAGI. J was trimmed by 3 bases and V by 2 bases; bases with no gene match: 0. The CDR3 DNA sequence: TGTGCCAGCAGTTACGGGACTAGCGACACCGGGGAGCTGTTTTTT. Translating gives CASSYGTSDTGELFF.

CDR3 DNA sequence: TGCAGCGTAGCCTACAGGGGTAAAGCTTTCTTT. This sequence encodes CSVAYRGKAFF. The chain has TRBV29-1 and TRBJ1-1; 7 nucleotides match TRBD1. Germline loops: CDR1 SQVTM, CDR2 ANQGSEA. The length of the CDR3 is 11 residues. With 6 bases clipped from V and 9 bases from J, the junction kept 7 bases outside the gene matches.

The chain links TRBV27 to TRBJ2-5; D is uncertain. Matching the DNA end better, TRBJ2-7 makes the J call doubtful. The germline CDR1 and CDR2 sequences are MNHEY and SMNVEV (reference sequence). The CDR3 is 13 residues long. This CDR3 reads CASSRSYSYEQYF. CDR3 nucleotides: TGTGCCAGCAGTAGGTCTTACTCCTACGAGCAGTACTTC.

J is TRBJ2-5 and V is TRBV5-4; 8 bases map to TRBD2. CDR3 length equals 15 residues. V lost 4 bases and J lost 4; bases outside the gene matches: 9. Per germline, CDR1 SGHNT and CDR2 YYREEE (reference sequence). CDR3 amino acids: CASSHPASGSETQYF. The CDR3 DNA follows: TGTGCCAGCAGCCACCCGGCTAGCGGGTCAGAGACCCAGTACTTC.

CDR3 coding DNA: TGCGCCAGCAGCCCTCAGGGTGCCTACGAGCAGTACTTC. Amino acid sequence: CASSPQGAYEQYF. The chain joins TRBV5-1 to TRBJ2-7, with a weak D call TRBD1 (5 bases). Germline assignment: CDR1 SGHRS and CDR2 YFSETQ. The CDR3 length is 13 residues. The V and J ends lost 4 bases and 2 bases respectively, with 10 bases between them. The full variable domain, rest sourced from reference TRBV5-1 and TRBJ2-7, is KAGVTQTPRYLIKTRGQQVTLSCSPISGHRSVSWYQQTPGQGLQFLFEYFSETQRNKGNFPGRFSGRQFSNSRSEMNVSTLELGDSALYLCASSPQGAYEQYFGPGTRLTVT.

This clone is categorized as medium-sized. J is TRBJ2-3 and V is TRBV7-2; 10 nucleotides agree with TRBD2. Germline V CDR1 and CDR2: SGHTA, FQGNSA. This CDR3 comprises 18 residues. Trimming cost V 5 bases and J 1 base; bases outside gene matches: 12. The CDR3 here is CASSHRTSGSWGTDTQYF. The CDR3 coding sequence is TGTGCCAGCAGCCACCGGACTAGCGGTTCCTGGGGCACAGATACGCAGTATTTT.

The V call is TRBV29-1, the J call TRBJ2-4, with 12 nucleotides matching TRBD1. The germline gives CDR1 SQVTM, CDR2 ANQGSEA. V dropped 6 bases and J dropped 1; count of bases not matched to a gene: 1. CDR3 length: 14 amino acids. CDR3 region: CSVGQGAAKNIQYF. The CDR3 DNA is TGCAGCGTGGGACAGGGGGCCGCCAAAAACATTCAGTACTTC.